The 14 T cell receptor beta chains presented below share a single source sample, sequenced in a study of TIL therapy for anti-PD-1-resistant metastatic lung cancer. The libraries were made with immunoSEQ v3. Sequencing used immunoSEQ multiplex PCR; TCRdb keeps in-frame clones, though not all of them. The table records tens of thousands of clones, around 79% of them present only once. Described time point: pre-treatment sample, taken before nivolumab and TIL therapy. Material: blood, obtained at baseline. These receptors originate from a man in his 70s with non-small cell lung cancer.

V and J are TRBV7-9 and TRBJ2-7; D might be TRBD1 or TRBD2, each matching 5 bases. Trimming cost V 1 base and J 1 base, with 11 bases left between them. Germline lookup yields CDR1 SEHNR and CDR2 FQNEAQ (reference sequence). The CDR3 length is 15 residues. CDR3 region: CASSLGWDQSYEQYF. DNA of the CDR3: TGTGCCAGCAGCTTAGGGTGGGACCAGTCCTACGAGCAGTACTTC.

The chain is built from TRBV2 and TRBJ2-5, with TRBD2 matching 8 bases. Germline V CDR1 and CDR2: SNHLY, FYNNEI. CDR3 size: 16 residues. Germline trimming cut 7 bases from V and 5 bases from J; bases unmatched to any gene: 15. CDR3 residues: CASTRSLAGVGETQYF. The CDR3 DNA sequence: TGTGCCAGCACGAGGAGCCTAGCGGGTGTCGGGGAGACCCAGTACTTC.

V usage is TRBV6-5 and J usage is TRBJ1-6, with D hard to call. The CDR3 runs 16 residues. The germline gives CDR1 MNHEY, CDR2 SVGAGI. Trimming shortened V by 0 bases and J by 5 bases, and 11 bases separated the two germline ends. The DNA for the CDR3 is TGTGCCAGCAGTTACTCGTATTCAGAAAATAATTCACCCCTCCACTTT. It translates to CASSYSYSENNSPLHF.

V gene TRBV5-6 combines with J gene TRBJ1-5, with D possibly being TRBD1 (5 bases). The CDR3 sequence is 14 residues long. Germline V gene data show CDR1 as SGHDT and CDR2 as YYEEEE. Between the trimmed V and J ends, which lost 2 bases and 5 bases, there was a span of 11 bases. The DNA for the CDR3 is TGTGCCAGCAGCTTTCAGGGATCGCATCAGCCCCAGCATTTT. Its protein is CASSFQGSHQPQHF.

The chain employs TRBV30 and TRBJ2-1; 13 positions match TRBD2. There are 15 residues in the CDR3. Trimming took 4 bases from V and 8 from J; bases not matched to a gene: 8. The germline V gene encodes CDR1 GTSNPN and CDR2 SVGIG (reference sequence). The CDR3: CAWTSRTSGSYEQFF. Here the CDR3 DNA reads TGTGCCTGGACCAGCCGGACTAGCGGGAGCTATGAGCAGTTCTTC.

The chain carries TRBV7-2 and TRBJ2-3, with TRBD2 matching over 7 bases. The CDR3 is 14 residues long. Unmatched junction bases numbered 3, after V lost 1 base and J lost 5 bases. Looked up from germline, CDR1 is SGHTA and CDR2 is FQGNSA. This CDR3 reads CASSLGAGIDTQYF. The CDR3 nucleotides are TGTGCCAGCAGCTTAGGAGCGGGGATAGATACGCAGTATTTT. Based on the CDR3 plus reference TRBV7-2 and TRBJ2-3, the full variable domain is GAGVSQSPSNKVTEKGKDVELRCDPISGHTALYWYRQSLGQGLEFLIYFQGNSAPDKSGLPSDRFSAERTGGSVSTLTIQRTQQEDSAVYLCASSLGAGIDTQYFGPGTRLTVL.

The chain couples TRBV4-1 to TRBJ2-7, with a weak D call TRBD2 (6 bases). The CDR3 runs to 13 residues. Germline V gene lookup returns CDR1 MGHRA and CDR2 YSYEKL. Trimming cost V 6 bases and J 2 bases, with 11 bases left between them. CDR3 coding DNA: TGCGCCAGCAGTCCCAGCGGGCCCTACGAGCAGTACTTC. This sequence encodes CASSPSGPYEQYF.

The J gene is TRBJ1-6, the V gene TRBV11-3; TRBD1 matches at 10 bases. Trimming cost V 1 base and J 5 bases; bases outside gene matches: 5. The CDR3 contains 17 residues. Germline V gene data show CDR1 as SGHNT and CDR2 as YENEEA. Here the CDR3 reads CASSLVDRGEDNSPLHF. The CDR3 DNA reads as TGTGCCAGCAGCTTAGTGGACAGGGGGGAAGATAATTCACCCCTCCACTTT.

CDR3 residues: CASTDRLGKNIQYF. DNA for the CDR3: TGTGCCAGCACCGACAGGCTGGGCAAAAACATTCAGTACTTC. The chain uses TRBV7-2 and TRBJ2-4; a weak D match, TRBD1 (6 bases). There are 14 residues in the CDR3. Trimming shortened V by 7 bases and J by 3 bases, and 13 bases separated the two germline ends. CDR1 is SGHTA and CDR2 is FQGNSA in the germline V gene.

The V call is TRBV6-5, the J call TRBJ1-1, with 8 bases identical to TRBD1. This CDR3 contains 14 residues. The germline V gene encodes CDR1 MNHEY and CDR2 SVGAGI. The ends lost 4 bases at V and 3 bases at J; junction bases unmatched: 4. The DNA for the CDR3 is TGTGCCAGCAGTTCTCAGGGGGCCCACACTGAAGCTTTCTTT. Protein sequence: CASSSQGAHTEAFF.

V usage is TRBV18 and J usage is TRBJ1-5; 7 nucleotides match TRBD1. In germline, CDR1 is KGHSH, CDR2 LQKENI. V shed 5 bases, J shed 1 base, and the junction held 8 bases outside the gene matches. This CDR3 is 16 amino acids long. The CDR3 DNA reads TGTGCCAGCTCATCTAAAACGACAGGGAGCAATCAGCCCCAGCATTTT. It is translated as CASSSKTTGSNQPQHF.

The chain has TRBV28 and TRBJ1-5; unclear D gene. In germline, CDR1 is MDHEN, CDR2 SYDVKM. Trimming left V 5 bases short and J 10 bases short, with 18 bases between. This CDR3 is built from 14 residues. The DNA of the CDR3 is TGTGCCAGCAGTGTCTCAGGTTTTGTCGAACCCCAGCATTTT. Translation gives CASSVSGFVEPQHF.

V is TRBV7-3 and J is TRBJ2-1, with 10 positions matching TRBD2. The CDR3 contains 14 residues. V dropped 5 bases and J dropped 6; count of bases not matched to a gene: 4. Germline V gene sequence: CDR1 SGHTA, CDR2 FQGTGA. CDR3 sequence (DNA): TGTGCCAGCAGCCAAGCGGGGGGGCCCAATGAGCAGTTCTTC. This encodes CASSQAGGPNEQFF. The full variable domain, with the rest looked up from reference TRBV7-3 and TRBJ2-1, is GAGVSQTPSNKVTEKGKYVELRCDPISGHTALYWYRQSLGQGPEFLIYFQGTGAADDSGLPNDRFFAVRPEGSVSTLKIQRTERGDSAVYLCASSQAGGPNEQFFGPGTRLTVL.

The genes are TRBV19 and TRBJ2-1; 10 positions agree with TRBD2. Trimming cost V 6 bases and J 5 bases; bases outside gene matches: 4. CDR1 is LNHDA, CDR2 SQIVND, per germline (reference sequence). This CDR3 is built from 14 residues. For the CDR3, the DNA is TGTGCCAGTAGAAGTCTAGCGGGGGACAATGAGCAGTTCTTC. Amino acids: CASRSLAGDNEQFF.